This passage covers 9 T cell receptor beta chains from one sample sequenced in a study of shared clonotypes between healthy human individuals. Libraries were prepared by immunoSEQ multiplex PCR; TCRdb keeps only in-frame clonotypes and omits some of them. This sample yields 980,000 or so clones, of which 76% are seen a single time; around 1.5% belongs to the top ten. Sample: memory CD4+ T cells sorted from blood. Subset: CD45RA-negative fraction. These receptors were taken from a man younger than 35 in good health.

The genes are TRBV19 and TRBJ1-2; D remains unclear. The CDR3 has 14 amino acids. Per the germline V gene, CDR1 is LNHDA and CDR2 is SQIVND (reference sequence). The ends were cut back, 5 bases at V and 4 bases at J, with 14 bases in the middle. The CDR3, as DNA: TGTGCCAGTAGTCCATTAAGTGGAGGCTATGGCTACACCTTC. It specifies CASSPLSGGYGYTF.

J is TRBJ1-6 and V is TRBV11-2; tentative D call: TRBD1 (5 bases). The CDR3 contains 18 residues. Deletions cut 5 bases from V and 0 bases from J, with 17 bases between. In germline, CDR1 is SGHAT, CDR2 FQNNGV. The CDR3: CASSSKKRQSSYNSPLHF. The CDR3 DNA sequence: TGTGCCAGCAGCAGTAAAAAGCGACAGTCCTCCTATAATTCACCCCTCCACTTT. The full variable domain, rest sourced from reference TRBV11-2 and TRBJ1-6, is EAGVAQSPRYKIIEKRQSVAFWCNPISGHATLYWYQQILGQGPKLLIQFQNNGVVDDSQLPKDRFSAERLKGVDSTLKIQPAKLEDSAVYLCASSSKKRQSSYNSPLHFGNGTRLTVT.

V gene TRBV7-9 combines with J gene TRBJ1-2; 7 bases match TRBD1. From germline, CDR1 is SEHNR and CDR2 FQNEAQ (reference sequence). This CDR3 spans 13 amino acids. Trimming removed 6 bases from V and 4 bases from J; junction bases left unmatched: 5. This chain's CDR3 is CASRAGTVYGYTF. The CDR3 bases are TGTGCCAGCAGGGCCGGGACAGTCTATGGCTACACCTTC.

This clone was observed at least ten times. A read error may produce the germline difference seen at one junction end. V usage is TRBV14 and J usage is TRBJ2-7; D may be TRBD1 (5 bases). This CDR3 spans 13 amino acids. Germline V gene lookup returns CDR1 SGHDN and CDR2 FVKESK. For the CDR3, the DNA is TGTGCCAGCAGCCAAGATTGGGCAGGGCCTCAAAGCTTC. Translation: CASSQDWAGPQSF.

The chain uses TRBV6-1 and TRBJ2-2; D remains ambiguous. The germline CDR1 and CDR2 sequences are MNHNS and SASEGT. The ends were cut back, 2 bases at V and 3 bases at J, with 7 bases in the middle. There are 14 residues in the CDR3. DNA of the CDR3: TGTGCCAGCAGTGAATGGGCTTACACCGGGGAGCTGTTTTTT. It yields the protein CASSEWAYTGELFF.

Written as DNA, the CDR3 is TGCGCCAGCAGCCAAGACGGGTCGCCCGTCCCAGCCAAAAACATTCAGTACTTC. Residues: CASSQDGSPVPAKNIQYF. The rearrangement links TRBV4-1 to TRBJ2-4, with D uncertain. The length of the CDR3 is 18 residues. The ends were cut back, 0 bases at V and 0 bases at J, with 15 bases in the middle. Per germline, CDR1 MGHRA and CDR2 YSYEKL.

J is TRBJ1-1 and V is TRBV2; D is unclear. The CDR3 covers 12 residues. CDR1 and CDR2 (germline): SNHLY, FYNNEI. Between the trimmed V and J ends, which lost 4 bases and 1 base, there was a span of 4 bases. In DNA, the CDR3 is TGTGCCAGCAGTGTACAGAACACTGAAGCTTTCTTT. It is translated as CASSVQNTEAFF.

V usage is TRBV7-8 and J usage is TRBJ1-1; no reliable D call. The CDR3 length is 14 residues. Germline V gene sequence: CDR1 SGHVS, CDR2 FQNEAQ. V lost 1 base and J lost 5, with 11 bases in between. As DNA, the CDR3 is TGTGCCAGCAGCTTAGAGAGCAGTGTGACTGAAGCTTTCTTT. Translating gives CASSLESSVTEAFF.

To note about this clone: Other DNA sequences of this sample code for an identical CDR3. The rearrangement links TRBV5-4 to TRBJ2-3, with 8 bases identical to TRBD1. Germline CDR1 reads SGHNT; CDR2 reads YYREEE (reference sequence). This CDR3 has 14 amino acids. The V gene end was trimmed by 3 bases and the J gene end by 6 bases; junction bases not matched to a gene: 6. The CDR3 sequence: CASSSRQGADTQYF. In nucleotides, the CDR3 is TGTGCCAGCAGCTCGCGGCAGGGGGCGGATACGCAGTATTTT.